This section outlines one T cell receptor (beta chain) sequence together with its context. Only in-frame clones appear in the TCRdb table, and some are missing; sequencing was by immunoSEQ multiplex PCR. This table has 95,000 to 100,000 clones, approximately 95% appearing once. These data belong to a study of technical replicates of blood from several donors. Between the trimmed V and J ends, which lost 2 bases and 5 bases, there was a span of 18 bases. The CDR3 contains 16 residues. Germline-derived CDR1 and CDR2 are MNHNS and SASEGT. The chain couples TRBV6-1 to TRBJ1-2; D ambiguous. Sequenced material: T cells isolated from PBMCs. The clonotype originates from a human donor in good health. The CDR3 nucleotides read TGTGCCAGCAGTGAAAGCCCCACGGGGTTCTTTTATGGCTACACCTTC. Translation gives CASSESPTGFFYGYTF.